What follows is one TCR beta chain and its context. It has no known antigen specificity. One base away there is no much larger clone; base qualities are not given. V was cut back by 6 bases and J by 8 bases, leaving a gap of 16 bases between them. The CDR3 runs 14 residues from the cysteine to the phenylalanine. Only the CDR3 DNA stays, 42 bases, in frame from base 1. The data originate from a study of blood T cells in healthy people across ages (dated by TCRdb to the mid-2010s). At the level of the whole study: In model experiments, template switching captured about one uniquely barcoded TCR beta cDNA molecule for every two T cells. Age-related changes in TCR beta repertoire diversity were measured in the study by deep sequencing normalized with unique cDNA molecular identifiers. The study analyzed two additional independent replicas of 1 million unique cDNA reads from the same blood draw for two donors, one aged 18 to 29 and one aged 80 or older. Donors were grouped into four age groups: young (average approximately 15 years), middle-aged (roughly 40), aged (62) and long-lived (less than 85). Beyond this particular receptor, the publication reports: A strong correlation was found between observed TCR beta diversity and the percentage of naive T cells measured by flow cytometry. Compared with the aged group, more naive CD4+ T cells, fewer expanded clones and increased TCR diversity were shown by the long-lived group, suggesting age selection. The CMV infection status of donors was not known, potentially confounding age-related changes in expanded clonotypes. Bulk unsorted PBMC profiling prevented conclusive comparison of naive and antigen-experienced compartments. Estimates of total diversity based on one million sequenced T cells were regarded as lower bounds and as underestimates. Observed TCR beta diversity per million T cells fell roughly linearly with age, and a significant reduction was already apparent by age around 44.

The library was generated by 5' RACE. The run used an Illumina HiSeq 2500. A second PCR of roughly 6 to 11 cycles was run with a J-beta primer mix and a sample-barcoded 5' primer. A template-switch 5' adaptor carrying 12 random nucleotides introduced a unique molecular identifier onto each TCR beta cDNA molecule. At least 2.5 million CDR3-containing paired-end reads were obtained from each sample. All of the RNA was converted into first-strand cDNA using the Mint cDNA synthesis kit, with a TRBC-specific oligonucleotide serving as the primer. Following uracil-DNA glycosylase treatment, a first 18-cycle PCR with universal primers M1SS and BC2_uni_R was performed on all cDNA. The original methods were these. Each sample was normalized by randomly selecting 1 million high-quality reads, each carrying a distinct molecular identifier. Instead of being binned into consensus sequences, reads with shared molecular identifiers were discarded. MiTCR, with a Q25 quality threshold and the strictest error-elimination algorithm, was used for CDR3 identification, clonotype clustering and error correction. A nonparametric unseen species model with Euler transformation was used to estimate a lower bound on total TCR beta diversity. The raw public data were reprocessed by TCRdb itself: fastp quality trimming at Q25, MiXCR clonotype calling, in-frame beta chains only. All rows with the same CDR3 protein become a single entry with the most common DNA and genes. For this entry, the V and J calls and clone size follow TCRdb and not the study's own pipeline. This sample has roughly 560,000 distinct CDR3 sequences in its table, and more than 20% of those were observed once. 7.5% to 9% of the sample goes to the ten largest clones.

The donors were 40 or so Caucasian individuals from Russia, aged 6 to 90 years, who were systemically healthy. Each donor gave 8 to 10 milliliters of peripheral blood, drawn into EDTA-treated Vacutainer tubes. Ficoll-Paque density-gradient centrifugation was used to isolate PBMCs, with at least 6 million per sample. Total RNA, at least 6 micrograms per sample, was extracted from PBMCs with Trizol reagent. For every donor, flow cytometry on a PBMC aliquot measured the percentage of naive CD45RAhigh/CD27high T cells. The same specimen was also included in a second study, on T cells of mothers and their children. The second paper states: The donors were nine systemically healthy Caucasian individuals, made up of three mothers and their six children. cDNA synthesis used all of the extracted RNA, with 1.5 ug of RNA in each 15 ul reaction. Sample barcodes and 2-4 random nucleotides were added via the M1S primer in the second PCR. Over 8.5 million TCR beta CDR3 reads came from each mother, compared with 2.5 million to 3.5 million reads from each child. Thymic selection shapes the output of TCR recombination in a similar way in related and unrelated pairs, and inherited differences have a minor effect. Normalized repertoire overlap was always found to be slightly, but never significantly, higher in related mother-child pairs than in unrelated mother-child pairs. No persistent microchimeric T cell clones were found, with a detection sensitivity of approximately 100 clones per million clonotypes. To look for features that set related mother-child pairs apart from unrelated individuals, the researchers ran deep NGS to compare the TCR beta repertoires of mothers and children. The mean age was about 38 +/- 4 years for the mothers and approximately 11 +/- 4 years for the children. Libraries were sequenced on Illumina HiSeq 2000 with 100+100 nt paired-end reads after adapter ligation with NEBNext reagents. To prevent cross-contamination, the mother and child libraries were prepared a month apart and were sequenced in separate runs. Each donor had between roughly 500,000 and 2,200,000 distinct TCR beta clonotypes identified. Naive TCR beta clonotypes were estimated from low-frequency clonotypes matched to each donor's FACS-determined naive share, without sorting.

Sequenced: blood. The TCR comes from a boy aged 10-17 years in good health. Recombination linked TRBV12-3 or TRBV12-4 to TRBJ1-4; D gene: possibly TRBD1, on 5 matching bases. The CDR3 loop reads CASSPQGFVEKLFF. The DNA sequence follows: TGTGCCAGCAGCCCTCAGGGTTTTGTAGAAAAACTGTTTTTT.